The 22 T cell receptor beta chains given below trace back to one sample, sequenced in a study of shared clonotypes between healthy human individuals. Sequencing used immunoSEQ multiplex PCR; TCRdb keeps in-frame clones, though not all of them. The sample has a few million clones, about 92% seen once. Sequencing was carried out using naive CD4+ T cells from PBMCs. The sample's subset: CD45RA+ positively selected. The source of these receptors is a man in his late teens or twenties in good health. Some clones in this sample may be carry-over from other donors' samples.

The chain couples TRBV25-1 to TRBJ1-3; 10 bases are shared with TRBD1. This CDR3 region has 12 residues. Germline CDR1 and CDR2: MGHDK and SYGVNS. Germline trimming cut 5 bases from V and 9 bases from J; bases unmatched to any gene: 1. CDR3 DNA sequence: TGTGCCAGCAGTAGACAGGGGGCCACCATATATTTT. Translated: CASSRQGATIYF.

CDR3 nucleotide sequence: TGTGCCAGCTCACCCGACAGCGGGAGCACAGATACGCAGTATTTT. Its protein is CASSPDSGSTDTQYF. V gene TRBV18 combines with J gene TRBJ2-3; possibly TRBD2 for D (6 bases). V gave up 3 bases and J gave up 0 bases, with 10 bases separating them. From germline, CDR1 is KGHSH and CDR2 LQKENI. The length of the CDR3 is 15 residues.

The chain combines TRBV11-3 with TRBJ2-1; 7 nucleotides match TRBD1. This CDR3 spans 16 amino acids. Germline V gives CDR1 SGHNT, CDR2 YENEEA. After removal of 5 bases from V and 7 bases from J, the junction contained 14 bases not matched to a gene. The CDR3 protein is CASSPADRVKRNEQFF. Here the CDR3 DNA reads TGTGCCAGCAGCCCTGCCGACAGGGTAAAAAGGAATGAGCAGTTCTTC.

V usage is TRBV28 and J usage is TRBJ2-7, with 7 nucleotides matching TRBD2. CDR1 and CDR2 (germline): MDHEN, SYDVKM. This CDR3 is built from 11 residues. With 8 bases clipped from V and 9 bases from J, the junction kept 7 bases outside the gene matches. This CDR3 is CASGRDNGQYF. In DNA form, the CDR3 reads TGTGCCAGCGGGAGGGATAATGGGCAGTACTTC.

V gene TRBV4-3 combines with J gene TRBJ2-6; D remains ambiguous. V lost 0 bases and J lost 0, with 6 bases in between. The CDR3 runs to 16 residues. Germline lookup yields CDR1 LGHNA and CDR2 YSLEER. The CDR3 here is CASSQEIPSGANVLTF. CDR3 DNA: TGCGCCAGCAGCCAAGAGATACCCTCTGGGGCCAACGTCCTGACTTTC.

This chain connects TRBV11-2 to TRBJ1-3, with D possibly being TRBD1 (5 bases). Trimming left V 4 bases short and J 3 bases short, with 16 bases between. The germline V gene encodes CDR1 SGHAT and CDR2 FQNNGV. The CDR3 totals 16 residues. The DNA of the CDR3 is TGTGCCAGCAGCTCTAGGGGCAACCGGGATGGAAACACCATATATTTT. It specifies CASSSRGNRDGNTIYF.

The J gene is TRBJ2-2, the V gene TRBV7-3; D remains unclear. Between the trimmed V and J ends, which lost 1 base and 7 bases, there was a span of 16 bases. The CDR3 covers 16 residues. Germline V gives CDR1 SGHTA, CDR2 FQGTGA. The CDR3 is CASSLIDHRGRGELFF. The CDR3 DNA follows: TGTGCCAGCAGCTTAATAGATCACCGCGGCCGCGGGGAGCTGTTTTTT.

Worth noting for this clone: The same CDR3 can be traced to other DNA sequences in this sample. The rearrangement uses TRBV7-3 and TRBJ2-7, with unresolved D. The CDR3 covers 13 residues. Trimming pared 1 base from V and 3 bases from J, leaving 7 bases between. The germline gives CDR1 SGHTA, CDR2 FQGTGA. The CDR3, as DNA: TGTGCCAGCAGCTTAATTCCGGGCTACGAGCAGTACTTC. Translated, it gives CASSLIPGYEQYF. Together with reference TRBV7-3 and TRBJ2-7, the CDR3 gives the full variable domain: GAGVSQTPSNKVTEKGKYVELRCDPISGHTALYWYRQSLGQGPEFLIYFQGTGAADDSGLPNDRFFAVRPEGSVSTLKIQRTERGDSAVYLCASSLIPGYEQYFGPGTRLTVT.

The gene calls are TRBV6-1 and TRBJ1-5; unclear D gene. Germline V CDR1 and CDR2: MNHNS, SASEGT. Trimming took off 3 bases at V and 5 bases at J, with 5 bases between the two ends. The CDR3 length is 12 residues. The CDR3 is CASSELHQPQHF. CDR3 nucleotides: TGTGCCAGCAGTGAGCTTCATCAGCCCCAGCATTTT.

The chain combines TRBV28 with TRBJ1-5, with a possible D match to TRBD1 (5 bases). V was clipped by 6 bases and J by 8 bases, with 20 bases between them. This CDR3 has 15 amino acids. Germline V lookup: CDR1 MDHEN, CDR2 SYDVKM. The DNA of the CDR3 is TGTGCCAGCAGCAACGGTTTGGGGGGGTGGAAGCCCCAGCATTTT. Translation: CASSNGLGGWKPQHF.

The rearrangement links TRBV28 to TRBJ1-4, with D tentatively TRBD1 (6 bases). Per germline, CDR1 MDHEN and CDR2 SYDVKM. CDR3 length equals 14 residues. Deletions cut 2 bases from V and 5 bases from J, with 9 bases between. CDR3 in amino acids: CASSLVQGNEKLFF. CDR3 in DNA: TGTGCCAGCAGTTTAGTACAGGGAAATGAAAAACTGTTTTTT.

V usage is TRBV10-3 and J usage is TRBJ2-1; 8 bases line up with TRBD1. CDR3 length: 17 amino acids. The V gene's germline CDR1 is ENHRY and CDR2 SYGVKD. V lost 0 bases to trimming and J lost 0 bases; unmatched junction nucleotides: 4. DNA for the CDR3: TGTGCCATCAGTGAGTCGACGACAGGGGTCTCCTACAATGAGCAGTTCTTC. Translated: CAISESTTGVSYNEQFF.

The gene calls are TRBV7-6 and TRBJ2-7; 8 positions agree with TRBD2. CDR1 is SGHVS, CDR2 FNYEAQ, per germline. V shed 1 base, J shed 3 bases, and the junction held 5 bases outside the gene matches. The CDR3 runs 15 residues. The CDR3 here is CASSLGTSSYYEQYF. The CDR3 region has the DNA TGTGCCAGCAGCTTAGGGACTAGCTCATACTACGAGCAGTACTTC. Full variable domain (missing parts from reference TRBV7-6 and TRBJ2-7): GAGVSQSPRYKVTKRGQDVALRCDPISGHVSLYWYRQALGQGPEFLTYFNYEAQQDKSGLPNDRFSAERPEGSISTLTIQRTEQRDSAMYRCASSLGTSSYYEQYFGPGTRLTVT.

The CDR3 region is CASSLGRLNTEAFF. The DNA for the CDR3 is TGTGCCAGCAGCCTAGGGAGGTTGAACACTGAAGCTTTCTTT. The V and J genes are TRBV2 and TRBJ1-1; D is ambiguous. The CDR3 has 14 residues. Per the germline V gene, CDR1 is SNHLY and CDR2 is FYNNEI. Trimming removed 6 bases at V and 0 bases at J, with 11 bases between.

The gene calls are TRBV5-4 and TRBJ2-5; no reliable D call. V dropped 5 bases and J dropped 4 bases, with 9 bases sitting between them. The CDR3 extends over 12 amino acids. CDR1 is SGHNT, CDR2 YYREEE, per germline (reference sequence). CDR3 nucleotide sequence: TGTGCCAGCAGTCCGAATGCAGAGACCCAGTACTTC. Its protein product is CASSPNAETQYF.

This chain connects TRBV30 to TRBJ1-4; the D is unclear. The CDR3 loop spans 14 amino acids. Germline assignment: CDR1 GTSNPN and CDR2 SVGIG (reference sequence). Trimming removed 1 base from V and 8 bases from J, with 14 bases in between. Written as DNA, the CDR3 is TGTGCCTGGAGTGGTTCCGGGGTTAGGGAAAAACTGTTTTTT. Protein: CAWSGSGVREKLFF.

The rearrangement uses TRBV15 and TRBJ2-6, with D perhaps matching TRBD1 (6 bases). The CDR3 totals 17 residues. Trimming left V 5 bases short and J 2 bases short, with 16 bases between. CDR1 and CDR2 from the germline V gene are LNHNV and YYDKDF (reference sequence). CDR3 sequence: CATSARVTGPGANVLTF. CDR3 coding DNA: TGTGCCACCAGCGCTCGGGTGACAGGTCCTGGGGCCAACGTCCTGACTTTC. The full variable domain, completed using reference TRBV15 and TRBJ2-6, is DAMVIQNPRYQVTQFGKPVTLSCSQTLNHNVMYWYQQKSSQAPKLLFHYYDKDFNNEADTPDNFQSRRPNTSFCFLDIRSPGLGDTAMYLCATSARVTGPGANVLTFGAGSRLTVL.

This clone appeared a single time. The V call is TRBV28, the J call TRBJ2-7, with D possibly being TRBD1 (6 bases). Germline V gene data show CDR1 as MDHEN and CDR2 as SYDVKM. Trimming stripped 5 bases from V and 0 bases from J, with 11 bases between. The CDR3 sequence is 14 residues long. The CDR3 bases are TGTGCCAGCAGTGGGGGCTTGGCCTCCTACGAGCAGTACTTC. Its translation is CASSGGLASYEQYF.

The chain recombines TRBV11-2 with TRBJ1-2; D not resolved. Deletions cut 2 bases from V and 7 bases from J, with 11 bases between. Germline loops: CDR1 SGHAT, CDR2 FQNNGV. The CDR3 loop spans 13 amino acids. CDR3 in DNA: TGTGCCAGCAGCTTACGCGGGGAGGGTGGCTACACCTTC. It encodes CASSLRGEGGYTF.

The chain links TRBV19 to TRBJ1-2, with 7 bases fitting TRBD1. With V trimmed by 5 bases and J by 2 bases, 8 bases remained unmatched. CDR3 length: 15 residues. The germline gives CDR1 LNHDA, CDR2 SQIVND (reference sequence). CDR3 nucleotide sequence: TGTGCCAGTAGTTTTCGCCGGGACAGCAACTATGGCTACACCTTC. This translates into CASSFRRDSNYGYTF. Combining the CDR3 with reference TRBV19 and TRBJ1-2 gives the whole variable domain DGGITQSPKYLFRKEGQNVTLSCEQNLNHDAMYWYRQDPGQGLRLIYYSQIVNDFQKGDIAEGYSVSREKKESFPLTVTSAQKNPTAFYLCASSFRRDSNYGYTFGSGTRLTVV.

The chain carries TRBV2 and TRBJ2-6; D not resolved. Germline CDR1 is SNHLY and CDR2 is FYNNEI. V was cut by 9 bases and J by 4 bases, with 19 bases left in between. The CDR3 covers 16 residues. CDR3 loop: CASGSDRPSGANVLTF. The CDR3 DNA reads as TGTGCCAGTGGGTCGGACCGACCCTCCGGGGCCAACGTCCTGACTTTC.

The chain combines TRBV13 with TRBJ1-6; the match to TRBD1 covers 7 bases. In germline, CDR1 is PRHDT, CDR2 FYEKMQ (reference sequence). The length of the CDR3 is 16 residues. V gave up 7 bases and J gave up 7 bases; unmatched junction bases: 13. CDR3 amino acids: CASTASGGGMNSPLHF. CDR3 DNA sequence: TGTGCCAGCACCGCCTCGGGAGGGGGCATGAATTCACCCCTCCACTTT.